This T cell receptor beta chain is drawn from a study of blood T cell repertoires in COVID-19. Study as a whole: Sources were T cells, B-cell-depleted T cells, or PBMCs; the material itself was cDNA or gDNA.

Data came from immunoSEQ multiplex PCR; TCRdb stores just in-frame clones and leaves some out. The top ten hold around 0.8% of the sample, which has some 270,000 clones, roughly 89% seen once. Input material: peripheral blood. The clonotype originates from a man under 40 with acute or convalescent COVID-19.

The CDR3 region has the DNA TGTGCCAGCTCACTAGCGGGGGGGCGCACAGATACGCAGTATTTT. Translated, it gives CASSLAGGRTDTQYF. This chain uses TRBV18 with TRBJ2-3; 11 nucleotides align to TRBD2. This CDR3 is 15 amino acids long. The V and J ends lost 4 bases and 1 base, in that order; junction bases with no gene match: 1. In germline, CDR1 is KGHSH, CDR2 LQKENI.